Following are 5 T cell receptor beta chains from one sample sequenced in a study of cytomegalovirus exposure and HLA in healthy donors. The primer mix had 60 Vbeta and 13 Jbeta primers. Only in-frame clones appear in the TCRdb table, and some are missing; sequencing was by immunoSEQ multiplex PCR. The sample lists around 130,000 clones; over 70% were seen once. The sequenced material came from PBMCs. These receptor sequences come from a man aged 25-45 years in good health and CMV-seronegative.

This rearrangement joins TRBV27 to TRBJ2-2; 8 bases fit TRBD2. The CDR3 is made up of 14 amino acids. V was clipped by 4 bases and J by 4 bases; unmatched bases: 2. Germline values: CDR1 MNHEY, CDR2 SMNVEV (reference sequence). The CDR3 nucleotides are TGTGCCAGCAGTTACGGGACTAGCACCGGGGAGCTGTTTTTT. Translation: CASSYGTSTGELFF.

The J gene is TRBJ1-4, the V gene TRBV9; unclear D gene. CDR1 SGDLS and CDR2 YYNGEE come from the germline V gene. The CDR3 runs to 15 residues. Trimming took 0 bases from V and 7 from J, leaving 13 bases between them. The CDR3 coding sequence is TGTGCCAGCAGCGTAGGGATAAGGGAGAGTGAAAAACTGTTTTTT. Translating it yields CASSVGIRESEKLFF.

This chain links TRBV27 with TRBJ1-2; tentative D call: TRBD1 (5 bases). Germline V gives CDR1 MNHEY, CDR2 SMNVEV (reference sequence). Trimming removed 5 bases from V and 7 bases from J, with 14 bases in between. There are 13 residues in the CDR3. The CDR3 here is CASSRTPRAGYTF. The DNA for the CDR3 is TGTGCCAGCAGTCGGACACCCCGGGCTGGCTACACCTTC.

The chain uses TRBV9 and TRBJ2-3; possibly TRBD1 for D (6 bases). CDR3 length: 14 amino acids. The V end was cut by 3 bases, the J end by 1 base, with 9 bases between. From germline, CDR1 is SGDLS and CDR2 YYNGEE. The chain's CDR3 is CASSERQGTDTQYF. The CDR3 coding sequence is TGTGCCAGCAGCGAGCGACAGGGCACAGATACGCAGTATTTT.

This clone was found a few times. The chain uses TRBV7-2 and TRBJ1-1; maybe TRBD1 (6 bases). CDR1 and CDR2 (germline): SGHTA, FQGNSA. V lost 2 bases to trimming and J lost 2 bases, with 12 bases between them. The CDR3 extends over 15 amino acids. The CDR3 bases are TGTGCCAGCAGCTTAACAGGGTCCTTTAACACTGAAGCTTTCTTT. This codes for CASSLTGSFNTEAFF.